These 29 T cell receptor beta chains came from one sample sequenced in a study of blood T cell repertoires in COVID-19. The protocol was immunoSEQ multiplex PCR, while the TCRdb copy is restricted to in-frame clones and leaves out a portion. The top ten clones hold 9% to 13% of a sample with about 100,000 clones, just under 80% of them seen once. Specimen: peripheral blood. These receptors were taken from a woman in her seventies with acute or convalescent COVID-19.

The chain is built from TRBV5-1 and TRBJ2-5, with 8 nucleotides matching TRBD2. V shed 2 bases and J 5 bases; nucleotides not matched to a gene: 2. Germline CDR1 reads SGHRS; CDR2 reads YFSETQ. The CDR3 totals 13 residues. The CDR3 bases are TGCGCCAGCAGCTTCGGGGGGGACGAGACCCAGTACTTC. Translated: CASSFGGDETQYF.

There are a few counts of this clone. The gene calls are TRBV9 and TRBJ1-4, with 7 bases fitting TRBD1. CDR3 length equals 14 residues. Trimming removed 3 bases from V and 8 bases from J; junction bases left unmatched: 7. Germline V gives CDR1 SGDLS, CDR2 YYNGEE. The CDR3: CASSGGTEREKLFF. CDR3 DNA sequence: TGTGCCAGCAGCGGGGGGACAGAGAGAGAAAAACTGTTTTTT.

The J gene is TRBJ1-2, the V gene TRBV19; perhaps TRBD1 as D (6 bases). Germline V gene lookup returns CDR1 LNHDA and CDR2 SQIVND (reference sequence). The CDR3 loop spans 13 amino acids. The V end was cut by 4 bases, the J end by 6 bases, with 12 bases between. The CDR3 region has the DNA TGTGCCAGTAGTACGCAGGGGTGGAATGGCTACACCTTC. As protein: CASSTQGWNGYTF.

The sample holds one count of this clone. This chain uses TRBV6-2 or TRBV6-3 with TRBJ1-3; possibly TRBD1 for D (5 bases). The CDR3 contains 16 residues. Germline V gene data show CDR1 as MNHEY and CDR2 as SVGEGT. V gave up 2 bases and J gave up 0 bases, with 11 bases separating them. As DNA, the CDR3 is TGTGCCAGCAGTTACCGGACACTCATCTCTGGAAACACCATATATTTT. The encoded protein is CASSYRTLISGNTIYF.

CDR3 protein: CASSQDRSYGYTF. CDR3 DNA: TGTGCCAGCAGCCAGGACAGATCCTATGGCTACACCTTC. The chain carries TRBV7-9 and TRBJ1-2; D possibly corresponds to TRBD1 (6 bases). Germline-derived CDR1 and CDR2 are SEHNR and FQNEAQ (reference sequence). The CDR3 spans 13 residues. Trimming took 5 bases from V and 4 from J, leaving 11 bases between them.

J is TRBJ1-3 and V is TRBV7-6; D is possibly TRBD1 (5 bases). The CDR3 is made up of 15 amino acids. Trimming shortened V by 4 bases and J by 7 bases, and 17 bases separated the two germline ends. Per germline, CDR1 SGHVS and CDR2 FNYEAQ. The CDR3 nucleotides read TGTGCCAGCAGCTCCGAAGGGGCATTCGGGAACACCATATATTTT. It codes for CASSSEGAFGNTIYF.

The V call is TRBV30, the J call TRBJ1-2; the D is unclear. This CDR3 has 12 amino acids. Trimming removed 2 bases from V and 5 bases from J, with 9 bases in between. Germline CDR1 and CDR2: GTSNPN and SVGIG (reference sequence). The CDR3 DNA reads as TGTGCCTGGAGTCTACAGTTGTATGGCTACACCTTC. This translates into CAWSLQLYGYTF. The full variable domain, with the rest looked up from reference TRBV30 and TRBJ1-2, is SQTIHQWPATLVQPVGSPLSLECTVEGTSNPNLYWYRQAAGRGLQLLFYSVGIGQISSEVPQNLSASRPQDRQFILSSKKLLLSDSGFYLCAWSLQLYGYTFGSGTRLTVV.

V is TRBV10-1 and J is TRBJ2-7, with D maybe TRBD1 (6 bases). This CDR3 has 14 residues. Per germline, CDR1 WNHNN and CDR2 SYGVQD (reference sequence). V gave up 2 bases and J gave up 0 bases, with 8 bases separating them. The CDR3 protein is CASSERQASYEQYF. The CDR3, as DNA: TGCGCCAGCAGTGAGAGACAGGCCTCCTACGAGCAGTACTTC.

The chain joins TRBV19 to TRBJ1-1; tentative D call: TRBD1 (5 bases). Germline CDR1 is LNHDA and CDR2 is SQIVND (reference sequence). V dropped 7 bases and J dropped 6 bases, with 12 bases sitting between them. This CDR3 comprises 12 residues. The DNA of the CDR3 is TGTGCCAGTACGCAGGGTTCCCCTGAAGCTTTCTTT. It yields the protein CASTQGSPEAFF.

The V gene is TRBV28, the J gene TRBJ2-5; TRBD1 matches at 11 bases. V was pared by 5 bases and J by 2 bases, with 4 bases of the junction left unmatched. The CDR3 is made up of 15 amino acids. From germline, CDR1 is MDHEN and CDR2 SYDVKM. CDR3 nucleotide sequence: TGTGCCAGCAGTACCCGGGACAGGGGGCAAGAGACCCAGTACTTC. Translation gives CASSTRDRGQETQYF.

This chain joins TRBV5-1 and TRBJ2-5, with TRBD1 as a possible D gene (5 bases). CDR1 is SGHRS, CDR2 YFSETQ, per germline. V lost 1 base and J lost 4, with 17 bases in between. The CDR3 runs to 16 residues. Here the CDR3 DNA reads TGCGCCAGCAGCTTGAATCCTCCAGGGTCCCCAGAGACCCAGTACTTC. It translates to CASSLNPPGSPETQYF.

The chain couples TRBV19 to TRBJ1-1; possible D gene TRBD1, 6 bases. The length of the CDR3 is 18 residues. The V gene lost 5 bases and the J gene lost 2 bases, with 24 bases spanning the gap. Germline CDR1 reads LNHDA; CDR2 reads SQIVND (reference sequence). CDR3 protein: CASSRRQGRGTPNTEAFF. The DNA of the CDR3 is TGTGCCAGTAGTCGGAGGCAGGGGAGAGGAACCCCAAACACTGAAGCTTTCTTT.

This rearrangement joins TRBV2 to TRBJ1-6; D is uncertain. Trimming pared 4 bases from V and 10 bases from J, leaving 8 bases between. CDR3 length equals 12 residues. Germline CDR1 is SNHLY and CDR2 is FYNNEI. The CDR3, as DNA: TGTGCCAGCAGTGTACTGTACTCACCCCTCCACTTT. It translates to CASSVLYSPLHF.

J is TRBJ2-7 and V is TRBV5-6, with TRBD1 matching over 7 bases. From germline, CDR1 is SGHDT and CDR2 YYEEEE. Unmatched junction bases numbered 13, after V lost 7 bases and J lost 3 bases. The CDR3 sequence is 15 residues long. The CDR3 is CASGSGQSIYYEQYF. DNA of the CDR3: TGTGCCAGCGGGTCGGGACAGTCAATTTACTACGAGCAGTACTTC. Full variable domain (rest looked up from reference TRBV5-6 and TRBJ2-7): DAGVTQSPTHLIKTRGQQVTLRCSPKSGHDTVSWYQQALGQGPQFIFQYYEEEERQRGNFPDRFSGHQFPNYSSELNVNALLLGDSALYLCASGSGQSIYYEQYFGPGTRLTVT.

The chain joins TRBV12-3 or TRBV12-4 to TRBJ1-1, with D tentatively TRBD1 (5 bases). Between the trimmed V and J ends, which lost 8 bases and 1 base, there was a span of 11 bases. CDR3 length: 13 amino acids. CDR3 DNA sequence: TGTGCCAGCCTCGAACAGGAGAACACTGAAGCTTTCTTT. This translates into CASLEQENTEAFF.

This clone was recorded a few times. V gene TRBV4-3 combines with J gene TRBJ2-1; 10 nucleotides match TRBD2. Germline V CDR1 and CDR2: LGHNA, YSLEER. The CDR3 totals 17 residues. The V gene end was trimmed by 0 bases and the J gene end by 5 bases; junction bases not matched to a gene: 7. CDR3 sequence (DNA): TGCGCCAGCAGCCAAGATGGGTCTAGCGGGGGCAACAATGAGCAGTTCTTC. Its protein is CASSQDGSSGGNNEQFF.

This clone appeared a few times. V usage is TRBV7-3 and J usage is TRBJ1-1; 10 bases line up with TRBD1. V lost 5 bases, J lost 7 bases, and 10 bases stayed unmatched. The germline V gene encodes CDR1 SGHTA and CDR2 FQGTGA. There are 15 residues in the CDR3. CDR3 in amino acids: CASSPRDRGRLEAFF. The CDR3 nucleotides read TGTGCCAGCAGCCCCCGGGACAGGGGTCGCCTTGAAGCTTTCTTT.

This clone was recorded only once. Written as DNA, the CDR3 is TGTGCCACCAGTGAACCCTTCGACAGGGGGCAAAATGAGCAGTTCTTC. Translated: CATSEPFDRGQNEQFF. The rearrangement uses TRBV24-1 and TRBJ2-1; the match to TRBD1 covers 10 bases. Per the germline V gene, CDR1 is KGHDR and CDR2 is SFDVKD. Trimming took 4 bases from V and 7 from J; bases not matched to a gene: 9. The CDR3 is 16 amino acids.

The J gene is TRBJ1-4, the V gene TRBV19; D call uncertain. The CDR3 has 16 residues. Trimming took 7 bases from V and 0 from J, leaving 15 bases between them. Germline V CDR1 and CDR2: LNHDA, SQIVND (reference sequence). The CDR3 here is CASTRMGGPTNEKLFF. The CDR3 DNA reads as TGTGCCAGTACCCGTATGGGTGGGCCAACTAATGAAAAACTGTTTTTT.

The CDR3 region has the DNA TGCGCCAGCAACCCAGGACAGCACTCTTCTGGGGCCAACGTCCTGACTTTC. Protein product: CASNPGQHSSGANVLTF. V is TRBV5-1 and J is TRBJ2-6; a weak D match, TRBD1 (6 bases). CDR3 length: 17 amino acids. Between the trimmed V and J ends, which lost 6 bases and 1 base, there was a span of 17 bases. Germline V gives CDR1 SGHRS, CDR2 YFSETQ. The whole variable domain, filled in from reference TRBV5-1 and TRBJ2-6, reads KAGVTQTPRYLIKTRGQQVTLSCSPISGHRSVSWYQQTPGQGLQFLFEYFSETQRNKGNFPGRFSGRQFSNSRSEMNVSTLELGDSALYLCASNPGQHSSGANVLTFGAGSRLTVL.

V is TRBV7-2 and J is TRBJ1-5; the D is unclear. Trimming pared 3 bases from V and 1 base from J, leaving 7 bases between. The germline gives CDR1 SGHTA, CDR2 FQGNSA. The CDR3 covers 14 residues. The CDR3 protein is CASSFTGSNQPQHF. CDR3 bases: TGTGCCAGCAGCTTTACCGGGAGCAATCAGCCCCAGCATTTT.

The sample holds a few counts of this clone. The CDR3 sequence: CASQVATNEKLFF. CDR3 sequence (DNA): TGTGCCAGCCAGGTTGCAACTAATGAAAAACTGTTTTTT. The chain couples TRBV21-1 to TRBJ1-4; TRBD1, the table's D call, lacks a check against the DNA. TRBV21-1 is classified as a pseudogene. The CDR3 contains 13 residues.

The chain carries TRBV6-2 or TRBV6-3 and TRBJ1-2; perhaps TRBD1 as D (5 bases). Trimming left V 5 bases short and J 5 bases short, with 15 bases between. CDR1 is MNHEY, CDR2 SVGEGT, per germline. The CDR3 contains 14 residues. The CDR3 region is CASSPGTGRYGYTF. The CDR3 DNA reads as TGTGCCAGCAGTCCAGGGACTGGGCGATATGGCTACACCTTC.

The chain employs TRBV30 and TRBJ1-1; 8 bases align to TRBD1. CDR1 and CDR2 from the germline V gene are GTSNPN and SVGIG (reference sequence). CDR3 length equals 12 residues. J lost 6 bases, V lost 4 bases, and 4 bases had no gene match. This chain's CDR3 is CAWTSGGPEAFF. CDR3 coding DNA: TGTGCCTGGACCTCAGGGGGCCCTGAAGCTTTCTTT. The full variable domain, with the rest looked up from reference TRBV30 and TRBJ1-1, is SQTIHQWPATLVQPVGSPLSLECTVEGTSNPNLYWYRQAAGRGLQLLFYSVGIGQISSEVPQNLSASRPQDRQFILSSKKLLLSDSGFYLCAWTSGGPEAFFGQGTRLTVV.

The chain links TRBV2 to TRBJ1-6; D perhaps matches TRBD1 (6 bases). The CDR3 runs to 14 residues. V dropped 5 bases and J dropped 4 bases, with 9 bases sitting between them. Germline V gene data show CDR1 as SNHLY and CDR2 as FYNNEI. CDR3 DNA: TGTGCCAGCAGTATTCAGGGGTATAATTCACCCCTCCACTTT. Protein: CASSIQGYNSPLHF.

The chain links TRBV4-3 to TRBJ2-5, with TRBD1 identical over 9 bases. The CDR3 is made up of 14 amino acids. Germline V lookup: CDR1 LGHNA, CDR2 YSLEER. Trimming took 5 bases from V and 3 from J; bases not matched to a gene: 4. CDR3 region: CASSSGQGKETQYF. As DNA, the CDR3 is TGCGCCAGCAGCTCGGGACAGGGAAAAGAGACCCAGTACTTC.

The V gene is TRBV7-2, the J gene TRBJ1-1; 7 nucleotides agree with TRBD1. J gave up 3 bases and V 5 bases, and 6 bases lay outside the gene matches. CDR1 is SGHTA, CDR2 FQGNSA, per germline. CDR3 length: 14 residues. The CDR3 DNA is TGTGCCAGCAGCCCCGACAGGGAAGACACTGAAGCTTTCTTT. It codes for CASSPDREDTEAFF.

The V gene is TRBV9, the J gene TRBJ1-2; the D gene is possibly TRBD1 (5 bases). The CDR3 totals 15 residues. The germline gives CDR1 SGDLS, CDR2 YYNGEE. Trimming took off 1 base at V and 0 bases at J, with 10 bases between the two ends. For the CDR3, the DNA is TGTGCCAGCAGCGTATATGACAGTTCTAACTATGGCTACACCTTC. Translation: CASSVYDSSNYGYTF.

The chain couples TRBV6-6 to TRBJ1-2; 7 bases match TRBD1. V shed 10 bases, J shed 8 bases, and the junction held 13 bases outside the gene matches. The germline gives CDR1 MNHNY, CDR2 SVGAGI (reference sequence). The CDR3 loop spans 13 amino acids. The CDR3 reads CATSHRGGGGYTF. DNA for the CDR3: TGTGCCACCTCCCACAGAGGGGGCGGGGGCTACACCTTC.